These 18 T cell receptor beta chains were all obtained from the same sample, sequenced in a study of CD8 T cells in ankylosing spondylitis. TCRdb recomputed calls from the 5' RACE reads with MiXCR, one row per CDR3 protein. The sample consists of over 30,000 distinct CDR3 sequences, 11% of them appearing once. Specimen: synovial fluid, either unsorted or a sorted T cell fraction (not recorded which). The receptor source for this set is a male donor with ankylosing spondylitis.

The chain has TRBV7-2 and TRBJ2-2, with 8 positions matching TRBD1. The germline gives CDR1 SGHTA, CDR2 FQGNSA. V was pared by 7 bases and J by 5 bases, with 9 bases of the junction left unmatched. The CDR3 runs to 15 residues. In DNA form, the CDR3 reads TGTGCCAGCAATCCCCGGACAGGGAATACCGGGGAGCTGTTTTTT. This encodes CASNPRTGNTGELFF. Based on the CDR3 plus reference TRBV7-2 and TRBJ2-2, the full variable domain is GAGVSQSPSNKVTEKGKDVELRCDPISGHTALYWYRQSLGQGLEFLIYFQGNSAPDKSGLPSDRFSAERTGGSVSTLTIQRTQQEDSAVYLCASNPRTGNTGELFFGEGSRLTVL.

The sample holds a few counts of this clonotype. This chain connects TRBV7-3 to TRBJ2-1; 12 nucleotides agree with TRBD1. The CDR3 covers 14 residues. Germline CDR1 reads SGHTA; CDR2 reads FQGTGA. The trim removed 3 bases at V and 10 bases at J, leaving 4 bases unmatched. CDR3 loop: CASSLGQGAREQFF. DNA for the CDR3: TGTGCCAGCAGCTTGGGACAGGGGGCTAGGGAGCAGTTCTTC.

This clonotype was observed many times. This chain links TRBV2 with TRBJ2-1, with TRBD1 as a possible D gene (5 bases). This CDR3 is built from 12 residues. With 7 bases removed from V and 8 bases from J, the gap between germline ends came to 12 bases. Germline assignment: CDR1 SNHLY and CDR2 FYNNEI. The CDR3 spells CASTQGTDEQFF. The DNA for the CDR3 is TGTGCCAGCACCCAGGGTACCGATGAGCAGTTCTTC.

At least ten counts were recorded for this clonotype. The chain combines TRBV15 with TRBJ2-1, with TRBD2 identical over 10 bases. J was trimmed by 14 bases and V by 0 bases; bases with no gene match: 4. The CDR3 covers 13 residues. CDR1 is LNHNV and CDR2 is YYDKDF in the germline V gene (reference sequence). In nucleotides, the CDR3 is TGTGCCACCAGCAGAGATTTGAGCGGGAGGGAGTTCTTC. Its translation is CATSRDLSGREFF.

This rearrangement joins TRBV12-3 or TRBV12-4 to TRBJ1-6, with D unclear. This CDR3 comprises 15 residues. Between the trimmed V and J ends, which lost 2 bases and 10 bases, there was a span of 15 bases. CDR3 sequence (DNA): TGTGCCAGCAGTTTATGGGTAAATGAGCGATCACCCCTCCACTTT. Encoded protein: CASSLWVNERSPLHF.

CDR3 sequence: CASSIEGQSYEQYF. The CDR3 DNA sequence: TGTGCCAGCAGCATTGAGGGACAAAGCTACGAGCAGTACTTC. The rearrangement uses TRBV7-9 and TRBJ2-7; TRBD1 might be the D (6 bases). V was pared by 5 bases and J by 3 bases, with 14 bases between. Germline V CDR1 and CDR2: SEHNR, FQNEAQ (reference sequence). CDR3 size: 14 residues.

Ten or more counts support this clonotype. The V gene is TRBV7-9, the J gene TRBJ2-3; 8 bases align to TRBD2. Germline CDR1 is SEHNR and CDR2 is FQNEAQ (reference sequence). Germline trimming cut 9 bases from V and 0 bases from J; bases unmatched to any gene: 14. The CDR3 is 17 residues long. CDR3 nucleotides: TGTGCCAGTACCCCGCCACTAGCGGCGCCTAGCACAGATACGCAGTATTTT. Residues: CASTPPLAAPSTDTQYF.

CDR3: CASSPTEGLGAFF. The DNA for the CDR3 is TGTGCCAGCAGCCCGACGGAGGGTCTAGGAGCTTTCTTT. The chain joins TRBV7-3 to TRBJ1-1; no reliable D call. Germline assignment: CDR1 SGHTA and CDR2 FQGTGA. The V end lost 5 bases, the J end lost 10 bases, and 17 bases lay between the germline ends. The CDR3 totals 13 residues. The full variable domain, completed using reference TRBV7-3 and TRBJ1-1, is GAGVSQTPSNKVTEKGKYVELRCDPISGHTALYWYRQSLGQGPEFLIYFQGTGAADDSGLPNDRFFAVRPEGSVSTLKIQRTERGDSAVYLCASSPTEGLGAFFGQGTRLTVV.

Many counts were recorded for this clonotype. The rearrangement links TRBV5-1 to TRBJ1-1; no reliable D call. V was pared by 0 bases and J by 3 bases, with 9 bases between. The germline V gene encodes CDR1 SGHRS and CDR2 YFSETQ. The CDR3 loop spans 14 amino acids. The CDR3 DNA sequence: TGCGCCAGCAGCTTGGGTTTGGGTCACACTGAAGCTTTCTTT. Translated, it gives CASSLGLGHTEAFF.

The rearrangement joins TRBV7-2 to TRBJ2-7, with 9 bases that match TRBD2. Germline V gives CDR1 SGHTA, CDR2 FQGNSA. The CDR3 has 14 amino acids. J gave up 3 bases and V 5 bases, and 5 bases lay outside the gene matches. This CDR3 is CASSASGTNYEQYF. The CDR3 bases are TGTGCCAGCAGCGCTAGCGGGACCAACTACGAGCAGTACTTC. Full variable domain (remainder filled in from reference TRBV7-2 and TRBJ2-7): GAGVSQSPSNKVTEKGKDVELRCDPISGHTALYWYRQSLGQGLEFLIYFQGNSAPDKSGLPSDRFSAERTGGSVSTLTIQRTQQEDSAVYLCASSASGTNYEQYFGPGTRLTVT.

This clonotype showed up just a few times. The rearrangement uses TRBV20-1 and TRBJ1-2; the D is unclear. Trimming removed 5 bases from V and 4 bases from J, with 17 bases in between. Germline V gene sequence: CDR1 DFQATT, CDR2 SNEGSKA (reference sequence). The CDR3 runs to 14 residues. The CDR3 sequence is CSARAQVDVYGYTF. In DNA, the CDR3 is TGCAGTGCTCGAGCCCAGGTTGACGTCTATGGCTACACCTTC.

The sample holds a few counts of this clonotype. The chain joins TRBV9 to TRBJ1-1, with TRBD1 as a possible D gene (5 bases). The CDR3 is 16 amino acids. The V and J ends lost 3 bases and 5 bases respectively, with 20 bases between them. CDR1 is SGDLS and CDR2 is YYNGEE in the germline V gene. CDR3 nucleotide sequence: TGTGCCAGCAGCGACCGGCTATCAGGGTTAGGAACTGAAGCTTTCTTT. Amino acid sequence: CASSDRLSGLGTEAFF.

This clonotype was found a few times. The chain links TRBV5-1 to TRBJ2-5; possibly TRBD2 for D (7 bases). V lost 5 bases and J 1 base, leaving 12 bases between the germline ends. The length of the CDR3 is 14 residues. Per the germline V gene, CDR1 is SGHRS and CDR2 is YFSETQ. CDR3 nucleotides: TGCGCCAGCAGGTGGGGGGGCGTCCAAGAGACCCAGTACTTC. It specifies CASRWGGVQETQYF.

This clonotype was picked up many times. The J gene is TRBJ2-5, the V gene TRBV28; the D gene is possibly TRBD2 (6 bases). The germline CDR1 and CDR2 sequences are MDHEN and SYDVKM. The CDR3 is made up of 14 amino acids. V dropped 3 bases and J dropped 2 bases, with 10 bases sitting between them. The CDR3 region has the DNA TGTGCCAGCAGTTTGGCGGGACCTCAAGAGACCCAGTACTTC. This sequence encodes CASSLAGPQETQYF. Filled out from reference TRBV28 and TRBJ2-5, the complete variable domain reads DVKVTQSSRYLVKRTGEKVFLECVQDMDHENMFWYRQDPGLGLRLIYFSYDVKMKEKGDIPEGYSVSREKKERFSLILESASTNQTSMYLCASSLAGPQETQYFGPGTRLLVL.

This clonotype has a count of ten or more. This chain uses TRBV7-2 with TRBJ2-7, with 12 positions matching TRBD2. Germline loops: CDR1 SGHTA, CDR2 FQGNSA. The CDR3 spans 15 residues. V lost 3 bases and J lost 4; bases outside the gene matches: 4. The CDR3 DNA sequence: TGTGCCAGCAGCTTCGGACTAGCGGGATGGTACGAGCAGTACTTC. Translation gives CASSFGLAGWYEQYF. Full variable domain (rest looked up from reference TRBV7-2 and TRBJ2-7): GAGVSQSPSNKVTEKGKDVELRCDPISGHTALYWYRQSLGQGLEFLIYFQGNSAPDKSGLPSDRFSAERTGGSVSTLTIQRTQQEDSAVYLCASSFGLAGWYEQYFGPGTRLTVT.

This clonotype was found many times. The V and J genes are TRBV6-2 or TRBV6-3 and TRBJ2-1; 13 nucleotides line up with TRBD2. The CDR3 has 15 residues. CDR1 is MNHEY and CDR2 is SVGEGT in the germline V gene. With V trimmed by 7 bases and J by 8 bases, 8 bases remained unmatched. CDR3 sequence: CASNVRLAGGYEQFF. In DNA form, the CDR3 reads TGTGCCAGCAACGTAAGACTAGCGGGAGGATATGAGCAGTTCTTC.

A few counts support this clonotype. The V gene is TRBV4-3, the J gene TRBJ1-2, with TRBD1 identical over 8 bases. There are 15 residues in the CDR3. V lost 3 bases to trimming and J lost 4 bases; unmatched junction nucleotides: 7. The germline CDR1 and CDR2 sequences are LGHNA and YSLEER. The CDR3 DNA follows: TGCGCCAGCAGCCATAACCCCGGGACAGGCTATGGCTACACCTTC. As protein: CASSHNPGTGYGYTF.

In this sample, this clonotype turned up a few times. CDR3: CASSLSAGSYNEQFF. CDR3 DNA sequence: TGTGCCAGCAGCTTATCGGCGGGGTCCTACAATGAGCAGTTCTTC. The genes are TRBV7-3 and TRBJ2-1; D is possibly TRBD2 (6 bases). V was cut by 2 bases and J by 1 base, with 9 bases left in between. The CDR3 covers 15 residues. CDR1 and CDR2 (germline): SGHTA, FQGTGA.